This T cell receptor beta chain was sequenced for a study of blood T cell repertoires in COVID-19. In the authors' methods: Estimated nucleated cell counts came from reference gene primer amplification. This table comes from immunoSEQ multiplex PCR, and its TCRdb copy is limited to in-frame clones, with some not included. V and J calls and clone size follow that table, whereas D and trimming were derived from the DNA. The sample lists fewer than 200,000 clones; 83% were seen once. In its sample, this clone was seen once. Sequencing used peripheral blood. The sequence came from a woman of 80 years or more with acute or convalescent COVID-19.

CDR3 sequence: CASGLGLGTNTGELFF. Written as DNA, the CDR3 is TGTGCTAGTGGTCTAGGACTAGGGACGAACACCGGGGAGCTGTTTTTT. This chain connects TRBV12-5 to TRBJ2-2; 7 bases are a match to TRBD2. The trim removed 5 bases at V and 0 bases at J, leaving 6 bases unmatched. This CDR3 spans 16 amino acids. CDR1 is LGHNT, CDR2 FRNRAP, per germline.